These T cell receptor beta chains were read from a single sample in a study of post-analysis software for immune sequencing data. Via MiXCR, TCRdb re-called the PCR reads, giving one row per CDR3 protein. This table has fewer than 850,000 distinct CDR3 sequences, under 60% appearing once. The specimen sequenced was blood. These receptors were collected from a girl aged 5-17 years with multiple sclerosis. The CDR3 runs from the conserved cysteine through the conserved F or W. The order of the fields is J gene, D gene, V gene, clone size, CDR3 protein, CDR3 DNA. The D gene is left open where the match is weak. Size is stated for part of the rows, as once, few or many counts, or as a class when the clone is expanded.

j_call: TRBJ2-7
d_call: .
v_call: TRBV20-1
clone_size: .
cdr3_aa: CSARGITQGYF
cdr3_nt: TGCAGTGCTAGAGGGATAACTCAAGGGTACTTC

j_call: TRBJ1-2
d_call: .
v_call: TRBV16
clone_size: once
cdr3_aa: CASSQSGDYGYTF
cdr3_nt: TGTGCCAGCAGCCAATCCGGGGATTATGGCTACACCTTC

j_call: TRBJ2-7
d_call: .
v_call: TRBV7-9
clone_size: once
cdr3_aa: CASSSGTTGYEQYF
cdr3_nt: TGTGCCAGCAGCTCCGGGACGACGGGCTACGAGCAGTACTTC

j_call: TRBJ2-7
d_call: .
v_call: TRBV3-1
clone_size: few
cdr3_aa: CASSQGPGTSYEQYF
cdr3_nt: TGTGCCAGCAGCCAAGGGCCAGGGACCTCCTACGAGCAGTACTTC

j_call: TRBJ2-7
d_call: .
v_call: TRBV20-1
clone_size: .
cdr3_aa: CSASGHLYEQYF
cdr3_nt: TGCAGTGCTAGCGGGCACCTCTACGAGCAGTACTTC

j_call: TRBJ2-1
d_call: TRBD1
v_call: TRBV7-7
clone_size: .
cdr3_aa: CASSLAQGAPPNEQFF
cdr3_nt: TGTGCTAGCAGCTTAGCGCAGGGGGCCCCCCCCAATGAGCAGTTCTTC

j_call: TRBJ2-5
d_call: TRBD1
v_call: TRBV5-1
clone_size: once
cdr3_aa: CASSLGQGTNEQYF
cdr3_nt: TGCGCCAGCAGCTTGGGACAGGGAACAAATGAGCAGTACTTC

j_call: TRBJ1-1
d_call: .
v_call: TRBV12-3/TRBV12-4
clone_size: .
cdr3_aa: CASSSQGPHTEAFF
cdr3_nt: TGTGCCAGCAGTTCTCAGGGCCCCCACACTGAAGCTTTCTTT

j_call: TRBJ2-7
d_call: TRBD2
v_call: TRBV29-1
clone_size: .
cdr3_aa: CSAGRDFSYNEQYF
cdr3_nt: TGCAGCGCGGGGAGGGACTTCTCCTACAATGAGCAGTACTTC

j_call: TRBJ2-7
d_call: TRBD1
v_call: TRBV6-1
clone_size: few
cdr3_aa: CASSDRIGQGPSYEQYF
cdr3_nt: TGTGCCAGCAGTGACCGAATCGGACAGGGACCCTCCTACGAGCAGTACTTC

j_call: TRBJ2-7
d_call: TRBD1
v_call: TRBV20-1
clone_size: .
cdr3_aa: CSAGDRGYEQCF
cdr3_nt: TGCAGTGCCGGGGACAGGGGCTACGAGCAGTGCTTC

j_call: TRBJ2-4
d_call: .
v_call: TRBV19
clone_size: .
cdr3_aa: CASSITGVNIQYF
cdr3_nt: TGTGCCAGTAGTATAACAGGAGTAAACATTCAGTACTTC

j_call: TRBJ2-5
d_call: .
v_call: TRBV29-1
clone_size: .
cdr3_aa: CSTTKGGNQETQYF
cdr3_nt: TGCAGCACCACAAAGGGCGGAAACCAAGAGACCCAGTACTTC

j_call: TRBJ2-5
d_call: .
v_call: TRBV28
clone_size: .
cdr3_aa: CASSLFPIGRVGETQYF
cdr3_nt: TGTGCCAGCAGTTTATTTCCAATAGGTAGGGTCGGAGAGACCCAGTACTTC

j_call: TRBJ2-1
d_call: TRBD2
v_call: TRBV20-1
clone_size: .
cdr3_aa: CSAWDSGSNEQFF
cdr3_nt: TGCAGTGCATGGGATAGCGGGAGTAATGAGCAGTTCTTC

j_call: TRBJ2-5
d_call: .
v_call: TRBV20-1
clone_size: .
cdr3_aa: CSVKGQGIETQYF
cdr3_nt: TGCAGTGTTAAGGGCCAGGGAATAGAGACCCAGTACTTC

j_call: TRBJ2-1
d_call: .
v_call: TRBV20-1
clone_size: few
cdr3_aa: CSARVPGPPGDEQFF
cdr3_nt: TGCAGTGCTAGGGTACCGGGACCCCCCGGCGATGAGCAGTTCTTC

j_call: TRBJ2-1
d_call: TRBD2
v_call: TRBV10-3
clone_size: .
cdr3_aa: CAVRTSEYNEQFF
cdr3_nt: TGTGCCGTGCGGACTAGCGAGTACAATGAGCAGTTCTTC

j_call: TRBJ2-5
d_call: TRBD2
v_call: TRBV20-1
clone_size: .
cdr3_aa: CSATLLAGVATQYF
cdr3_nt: TGCAGTGCTACCCTACTAGCGGGAGTTGCGACCCAGTACTTC

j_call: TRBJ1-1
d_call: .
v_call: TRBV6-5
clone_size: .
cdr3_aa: CASSYSPPSDRLNTEAFF
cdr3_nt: TGTGCCAGCAGTTACTCGCCCCCCTCGGACAGATTGAACACTGAAGCTTTCTTT

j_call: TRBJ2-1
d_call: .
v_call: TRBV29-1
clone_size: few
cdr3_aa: CSVEGATGSFYNEQFF
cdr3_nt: TGCAGCGTGGAGGGGGCGACAGGTTCTTTCTACAATGAGCAGTTCTTC

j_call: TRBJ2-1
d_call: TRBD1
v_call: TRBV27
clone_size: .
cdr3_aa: CASSRAGGYNEQFF
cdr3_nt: TGTGCCAGCAGCCGAGCAGGGGGCTACAATGAGCAGTTCTTC

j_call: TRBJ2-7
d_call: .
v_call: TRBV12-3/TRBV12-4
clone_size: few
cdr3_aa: CASSLGSIGSYEQYF
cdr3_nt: TGTGCCAGCAGTTTAGGCTCCATCGGCTCCTACGAGCAGTACTTC

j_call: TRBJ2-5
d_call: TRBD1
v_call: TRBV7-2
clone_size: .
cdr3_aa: CASSLVRTGWETQYF
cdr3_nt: TGTGCCAGCAGCTTAGTACGGACAGGATGGGAGACCCAGTACTTC

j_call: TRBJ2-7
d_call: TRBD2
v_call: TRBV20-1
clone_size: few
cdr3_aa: CSARVSGRYEQYF
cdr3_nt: TGCAGTGCTAGGGTTAGCGGGAGGTACGAGCAGTACTTC

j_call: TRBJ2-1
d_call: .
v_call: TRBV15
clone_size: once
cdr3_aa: CATCRDGQGSPYNEQFF
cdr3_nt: TGTGCCACCTGCAGAGATGGCCAGGGGTCACCATACAATGAGCAGTTCTTC

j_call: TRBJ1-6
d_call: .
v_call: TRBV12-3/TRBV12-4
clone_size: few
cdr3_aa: CASSQIQGAPLHF
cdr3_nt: TGTGCCAGCAGTCAGATACAGGGAGCACCCCTCCACTTT

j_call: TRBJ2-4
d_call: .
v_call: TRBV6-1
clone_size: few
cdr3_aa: CASSEPDTVDIQYF
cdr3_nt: TGTGCCAGCAGTGAACCGGACACTGTGGACATTCAGTACTTC

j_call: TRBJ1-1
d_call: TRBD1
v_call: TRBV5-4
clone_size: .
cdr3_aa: CASLNWAGGMSEAFF
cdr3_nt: TGTGCCAGCCTTAACTGGGCAGGGGGAATGTCTGAAGCTTTCTTT

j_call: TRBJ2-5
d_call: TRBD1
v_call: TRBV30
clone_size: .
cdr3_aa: CAWSQTGGAGETQYF
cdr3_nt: TGTGCCTGGAGTCAGACAGGGGGCGCAGGGGAGACCCAGTACTTC

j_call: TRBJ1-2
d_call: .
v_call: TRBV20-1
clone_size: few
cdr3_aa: CSARDLTVNYGYTF
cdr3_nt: TGCAGTGCTAGAGATCTCACTGTTAACTATGGCTACACCTTC

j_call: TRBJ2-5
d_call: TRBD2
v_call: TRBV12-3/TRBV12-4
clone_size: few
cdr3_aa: CASSPLFAGEGETQYF
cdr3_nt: TGTGCCAGCAGTCCCCTCTTCGCGGGAGAGGGAGAGACCCAGTACTTC

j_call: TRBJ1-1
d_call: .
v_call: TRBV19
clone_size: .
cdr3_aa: CATGGTEAFF
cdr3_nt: TGTGCCACAGGAGGGACTGAAGCTTTCTTT

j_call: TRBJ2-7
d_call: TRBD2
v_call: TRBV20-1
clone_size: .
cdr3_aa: CSASWREGTTIYEQYF
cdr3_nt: TGCAGTGCTTCCTGGCGGGAGGGTACAACGATCTACGAGCAGTACTTC

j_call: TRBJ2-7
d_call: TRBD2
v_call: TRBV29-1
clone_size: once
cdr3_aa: CSVRSSGSYEQYF
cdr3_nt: TGCAGCGTTAGGTCTAGCGGGAGCTACGAGCAGTACTTC

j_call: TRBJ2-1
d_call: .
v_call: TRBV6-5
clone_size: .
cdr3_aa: CASSYGHVPGEQFF
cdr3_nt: TGTGCCAGCAGTTACGGACATGTGCCCGGTGAGCAGTTCTTC

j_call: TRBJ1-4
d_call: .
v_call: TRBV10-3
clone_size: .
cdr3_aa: CAVRDVPNEKLFF
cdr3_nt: TGTGCCGTTCGAGATGTCCCTAATGAAAAACTGTTTTTT

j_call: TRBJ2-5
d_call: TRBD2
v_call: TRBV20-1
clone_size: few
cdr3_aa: CSASPLAGGRGEQYF
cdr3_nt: TGCAGTGCTAGTCCTCTAGCGGGAGGCAGGGGAGAGCAGTACTTC

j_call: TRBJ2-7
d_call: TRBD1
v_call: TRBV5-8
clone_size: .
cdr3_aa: CASSLGTEPYYEQYF
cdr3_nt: TGTGCCAGCAGCCTGGGGACAGAACCATACTACGAGCAGTACTTC

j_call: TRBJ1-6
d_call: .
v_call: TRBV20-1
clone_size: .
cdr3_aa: CSARGSGNSPPHF
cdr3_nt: TGCAGTGCTAGAGGCTCGGGAAATTCACCCCCCCACTTT

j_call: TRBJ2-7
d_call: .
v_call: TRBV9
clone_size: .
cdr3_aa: CASSVLPKLQTYEQYF
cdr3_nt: TGTGCCAGCAGCGTCCTCCCCAAACTGCAAACCTACGAGCAGTACTTC

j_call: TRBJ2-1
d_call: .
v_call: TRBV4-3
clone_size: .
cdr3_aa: CASSQVQSSYNEQFF
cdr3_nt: TGCGCCAGCAGCCAAGTTCAGAGCTCCTACAATGAGCAGTTCTTC

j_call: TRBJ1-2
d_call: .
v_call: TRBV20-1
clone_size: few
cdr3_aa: CSARAGTGTNYGYTF
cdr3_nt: TGCAGTGCTAGAGCGGGAACTGGAACTAACTATGGCTACACCTTC

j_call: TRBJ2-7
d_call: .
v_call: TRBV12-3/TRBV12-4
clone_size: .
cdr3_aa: CASSSWTEGTLYEQYF
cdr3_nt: TGTGCCAGCAGTTCCTGGACAGAGGGGACTTTATACGAGCAGTACTTC

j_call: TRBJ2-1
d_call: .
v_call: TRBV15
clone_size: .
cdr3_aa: CATSRFARSGPYNEQFF
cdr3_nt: TGTGCCACCAGCAGGTTTGCCCGTAGCGGCCCCTACAATGAGCAGTTCTTC

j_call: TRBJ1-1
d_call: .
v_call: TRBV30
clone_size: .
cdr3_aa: CAWSFGGGEAFF
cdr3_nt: TGTGCCTGGAGCTTCGGAGGTGGTGAAGCTTTCTTT

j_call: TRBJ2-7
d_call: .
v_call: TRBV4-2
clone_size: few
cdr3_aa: CASSQGLEVDEQYF
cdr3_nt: TGTGCCAGCAGCCAAGGTCTTGAAGTAGACGAGCAGTACTTC

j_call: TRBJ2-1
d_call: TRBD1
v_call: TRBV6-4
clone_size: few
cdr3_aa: CASSADRGDEQFF
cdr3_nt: TGTGCCAGCAGCGCGGACAGGGGGGATGAGCAGTTCTTC

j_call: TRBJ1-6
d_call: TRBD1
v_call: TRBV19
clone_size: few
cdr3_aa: CASRGTAHSYNSPLHF
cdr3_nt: TGTGCCAGTAGGGGGACAGCCCACTCCTATAATTCACCCCTCCACTTT

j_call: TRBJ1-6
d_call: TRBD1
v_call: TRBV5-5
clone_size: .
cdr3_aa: CASSLRDRIDSPLHF
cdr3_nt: TGTGCCAGCAGCTTGCGGGACAGGATTGATTCACCCCTCCACTTT

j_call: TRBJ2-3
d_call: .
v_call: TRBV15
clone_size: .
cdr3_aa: CATSRQGTKDTQYF
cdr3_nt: TGTGCCACCAGCAGACAGGGGACGAAAGATACGCAGTATTTT

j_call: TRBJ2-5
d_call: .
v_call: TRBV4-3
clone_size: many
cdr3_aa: CASSQGQGGETQYF
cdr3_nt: TGCGCCAGCAGCCAAGGGCAGGGTGGGGAGACCCAGTACTTC

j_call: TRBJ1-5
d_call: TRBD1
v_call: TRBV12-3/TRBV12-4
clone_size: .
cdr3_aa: CASSQDRGRNQLQHF
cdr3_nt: TGTGCCAGCAGTCAGGACAGGGGGCGGAATCAGCTCCAGCATTTT

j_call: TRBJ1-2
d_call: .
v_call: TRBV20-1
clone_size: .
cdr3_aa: CSASGSSNYGYTF
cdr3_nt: TGCAGTGCTAGCGGGTCCTCTAACTATGGCTACACCTTC